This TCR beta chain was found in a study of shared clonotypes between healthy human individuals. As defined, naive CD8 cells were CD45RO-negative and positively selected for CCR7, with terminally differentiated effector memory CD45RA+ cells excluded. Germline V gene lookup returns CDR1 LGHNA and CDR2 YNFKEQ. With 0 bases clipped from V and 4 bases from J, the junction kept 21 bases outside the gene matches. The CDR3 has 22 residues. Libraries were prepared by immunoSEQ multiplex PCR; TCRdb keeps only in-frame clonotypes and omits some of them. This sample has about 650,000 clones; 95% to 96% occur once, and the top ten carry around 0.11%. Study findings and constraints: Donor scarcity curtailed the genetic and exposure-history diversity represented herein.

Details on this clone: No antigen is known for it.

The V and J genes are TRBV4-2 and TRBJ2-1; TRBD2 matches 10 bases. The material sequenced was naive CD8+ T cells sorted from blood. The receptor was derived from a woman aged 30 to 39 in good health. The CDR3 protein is CASSQDLGTSGIRVHWYNEQFF. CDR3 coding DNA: TGTGCCAGCAGCCAAGATCTCGGAACTAGCGGGATCCGTGTCCATTGGTACAATGAGCAGTTCTTC.